The clone carrying this T cell receptor (beta chain) occurred a few times. Every TCR cDNA molecule bore its own unique molecular identifier. TCRdb passed the 5' RACE reads through MiXCR, listing each CDR3 protein once. The data contain approximately 20,000 distinct CDR3 sequences, approximately 4.6% of them singletons. The entry originates in a study of spatial heterogeneity in lung cancer. The CDR3 has 12 amino acids. Looked up from germline, CDR1 is SNHLY and CDR2 is FYNNEI. Trimming took off 7 bases at V and 8 bases at J, with 12 bases between the two ends. Time point denoted: sample taken at primary tumor resection. There were roughly 78 donors, all of them untreated patients with early-stage non-small cell lung cancer.

The V gene is TRBV2, the J gene TRBJ2-1, with D tentatively TRBD2 (5 bases). The sequence was obtained from a male donor with early-stage non-small cell lung cancer. The sequences come from PBMCs, collected at surgery. The CDR3 DNA sequence: TGTGCCAGCACTAGCAGCCGGGATGAGCAGTTCTTC. It encodes CASTSSRDEQFF.